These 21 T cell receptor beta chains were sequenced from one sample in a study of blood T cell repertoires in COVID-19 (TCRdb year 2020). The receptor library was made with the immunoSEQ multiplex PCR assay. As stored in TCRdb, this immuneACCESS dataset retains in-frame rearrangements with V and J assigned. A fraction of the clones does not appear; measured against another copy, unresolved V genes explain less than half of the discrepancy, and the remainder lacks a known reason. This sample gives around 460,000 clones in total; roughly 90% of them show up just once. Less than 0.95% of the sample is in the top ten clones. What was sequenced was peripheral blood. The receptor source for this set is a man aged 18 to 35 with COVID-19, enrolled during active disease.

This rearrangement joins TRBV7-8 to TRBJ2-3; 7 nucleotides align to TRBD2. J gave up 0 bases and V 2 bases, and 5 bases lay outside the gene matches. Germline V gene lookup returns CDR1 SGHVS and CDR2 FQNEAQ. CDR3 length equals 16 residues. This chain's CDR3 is CASSLKREPSTDTQYF. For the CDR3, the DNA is TGTGCCAGCAGCTTAAAGCGGGAACCAAGCACAGATACGCAGTATTTT. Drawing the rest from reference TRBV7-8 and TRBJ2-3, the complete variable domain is GAGVSQSPRYKVAKRGQDVALRCDPISGHVSLFWYQQALGQGPEFLTYFQNEAQLDKSGLPSDRFFAERPEGSVSTLKIQRTQQEDSAVYLCASSLKREPSTDTQYFGPGTRLTVL.

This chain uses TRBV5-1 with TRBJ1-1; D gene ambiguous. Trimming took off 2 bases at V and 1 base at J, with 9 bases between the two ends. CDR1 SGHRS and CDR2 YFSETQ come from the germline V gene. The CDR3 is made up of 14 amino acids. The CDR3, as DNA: TGCGCCAGCAGCTTTGAGGGCAGGAACACTGAAGCTTTCTTT. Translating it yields CASSFEGRNTEAFF.

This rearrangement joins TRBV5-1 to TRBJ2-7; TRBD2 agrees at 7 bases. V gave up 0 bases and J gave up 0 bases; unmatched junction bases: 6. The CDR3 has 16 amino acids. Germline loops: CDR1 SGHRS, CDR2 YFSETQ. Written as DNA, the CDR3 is TGCGCCAGCAGCTTGGGACTAGCTCTGAGCTCCTACGAGCAGTACTTC. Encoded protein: CASSLGLALSSYEQYF. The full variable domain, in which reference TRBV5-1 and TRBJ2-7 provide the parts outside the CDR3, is KAGVTQTPRYLIKTRGQQVTLSCSPISGHRSVSWYQQTPGQGLQFLFEYFSETQRNKGNFPGRFSGRQFSNSRSEMNVSTLELGDSALYLCASSLGLALSSYEQYFGPGTRLTVT.

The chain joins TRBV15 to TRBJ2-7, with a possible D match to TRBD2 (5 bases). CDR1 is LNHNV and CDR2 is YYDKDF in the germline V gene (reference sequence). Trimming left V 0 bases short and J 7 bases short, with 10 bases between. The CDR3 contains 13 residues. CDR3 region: CATSRDGRGEQYF. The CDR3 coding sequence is TGTGCCACCAGCAGAGACGGCCGGGGAGAGCAGTACTTC.

CDR3 in DNA: TGTGCCAGCAGACAACAGAGCTCACCCCTCCACTTT. Its translation is CASRQQSSPLHF. V usage is TRBV7-9 and J usage is TRBJ1-6; D call uncertain. Germline lookup yields CDR1 SEHNR and CDR2 FQNEAQ (reference sequence). V was pared by 6 bases and J by 10 bases, with 10 bases between. CDR3 length: 12 residues. Full variable domain (rest looked up from reference TRBV7-9 and TRBJ1-6): DTGVSQNPRHKITKRGQNVTFRCDPISEHNRLYWYRQTLGQGPEFLTYFQNEAQLEKSRLLSDRFSAERPKGSFSTLEIQRTEQGDSAMYLCASRQQSSPLHFGNGTRLTVT.

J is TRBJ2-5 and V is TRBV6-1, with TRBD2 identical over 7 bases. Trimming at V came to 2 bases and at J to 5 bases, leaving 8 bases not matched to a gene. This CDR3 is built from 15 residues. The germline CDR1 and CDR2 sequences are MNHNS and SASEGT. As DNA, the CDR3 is TGTGCCAGCAGTGAAATAACGGGAGGAGGTGAGACCCAGTACTTC. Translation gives CASSEITGGGETQYF.

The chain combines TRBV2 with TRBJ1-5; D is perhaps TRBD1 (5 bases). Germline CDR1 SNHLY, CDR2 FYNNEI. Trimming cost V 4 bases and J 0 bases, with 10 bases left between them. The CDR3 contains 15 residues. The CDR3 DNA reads TGTGCCAGCAGTGTGGGCAGGGATAGCAATCAGCCCCAGCATTTT. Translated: CASSVGRDSNQPQHF. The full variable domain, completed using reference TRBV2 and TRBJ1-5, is EPEVTQTPSHQVTQMGQEVILRCVPISNHLYFYWYRQILGQKVEFLVSFYNNEISEKSEIFDDQFSVERPDGSNFTLKIRSTKLEDSAMYFCASSVGRDSNQPQHFGDGTRLSIL.

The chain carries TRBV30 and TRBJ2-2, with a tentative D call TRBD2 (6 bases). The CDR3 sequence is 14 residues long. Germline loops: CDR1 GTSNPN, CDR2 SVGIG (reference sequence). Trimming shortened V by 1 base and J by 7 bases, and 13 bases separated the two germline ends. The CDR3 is CAWSGGGSVGELFF. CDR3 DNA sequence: TGTGCCTGGAGTGGCGGAGGGAGCGTCGGGGAGCTGTTTTTT.

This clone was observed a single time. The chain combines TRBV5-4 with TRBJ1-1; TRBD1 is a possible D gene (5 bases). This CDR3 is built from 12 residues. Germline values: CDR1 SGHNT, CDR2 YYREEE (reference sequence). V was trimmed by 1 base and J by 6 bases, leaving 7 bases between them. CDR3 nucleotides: TGTGCCAGCAGCTTGAAAGGGGCTGAAGCTTTCTTT. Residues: CASSLKGAEAFF. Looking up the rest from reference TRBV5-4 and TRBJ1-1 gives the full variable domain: ETGVTQSPTHLIKTRGQQVTLRCSSQSGHNTVSWYQQALGQGPQFIFQYYREEENGRGNFPPRFSGLQFPNYSSELNVNALELDDSALYLCASSLKGAEAFFGQGTRLTVV.

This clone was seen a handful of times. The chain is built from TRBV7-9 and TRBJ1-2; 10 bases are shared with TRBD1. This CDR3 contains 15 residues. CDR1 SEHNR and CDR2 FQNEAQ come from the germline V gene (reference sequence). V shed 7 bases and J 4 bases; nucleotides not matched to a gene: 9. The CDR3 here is CASTPDRGLLYGYTF. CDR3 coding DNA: TGTGCCAGCACACCAGACAGGGGGCTCCTCTATGGCTACACCTTC.

CDR3 DNA sequence: TGTGCCAGCTCACCGGGACTAGCGGGAGTAACAAATGAGCAGTTCTTC. It specifies CASSPGLAGVTNEQFF. V gene TRBV18 combines with J gene TRBJ2-1; TRBD2 matches at 14 bases. The CDR3 covers 16 residues. Trimming cost V 3 bases and J 7 bases; bases outside gene matches: 5. The germline V gene encodes CDR1 KGHSH and CDR2 LQKENI.

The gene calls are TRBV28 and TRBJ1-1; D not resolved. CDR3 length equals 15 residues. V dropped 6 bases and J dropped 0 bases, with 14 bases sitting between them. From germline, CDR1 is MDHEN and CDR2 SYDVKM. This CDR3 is CASSRRGYMNTEAFF. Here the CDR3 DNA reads TGTGCCAGCAGCCGACGGGGTTACATGAACACTGAAGCTTTCTTT.

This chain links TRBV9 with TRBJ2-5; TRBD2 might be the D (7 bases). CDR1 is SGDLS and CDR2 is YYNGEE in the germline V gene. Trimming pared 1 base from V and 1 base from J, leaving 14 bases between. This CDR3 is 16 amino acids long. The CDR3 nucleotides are TGTGCCAGCAGCGTACAAGTGGGGGGGCTCCAAGAGACCCAGTACTTC. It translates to CASSVQVGGLQETQYF.

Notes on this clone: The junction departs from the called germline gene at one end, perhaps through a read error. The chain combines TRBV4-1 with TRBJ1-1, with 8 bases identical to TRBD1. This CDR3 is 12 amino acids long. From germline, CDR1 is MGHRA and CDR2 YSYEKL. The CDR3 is CASGHPRDRPLF. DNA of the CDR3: TGCGCCAGCGGCCACCCTCGGGACAGGCCCCTCTTT.

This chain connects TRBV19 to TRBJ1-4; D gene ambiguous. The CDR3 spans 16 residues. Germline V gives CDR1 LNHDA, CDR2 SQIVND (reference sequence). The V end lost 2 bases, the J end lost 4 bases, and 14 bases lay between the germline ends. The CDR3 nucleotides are TGTGCCAGTAGTATAAGAGGAGGCGAGGATAATGAAAAACTGTTTTTT. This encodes CASSIRGGEDNEKLFF.

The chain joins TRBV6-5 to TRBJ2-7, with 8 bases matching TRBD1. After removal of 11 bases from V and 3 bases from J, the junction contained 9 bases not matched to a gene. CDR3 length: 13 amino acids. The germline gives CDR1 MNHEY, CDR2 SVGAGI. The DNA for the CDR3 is TGTGCCTGCCGGTTGACAGGGGACTACGAGCAGTACTTC. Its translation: CACRLTGDYEQYF.

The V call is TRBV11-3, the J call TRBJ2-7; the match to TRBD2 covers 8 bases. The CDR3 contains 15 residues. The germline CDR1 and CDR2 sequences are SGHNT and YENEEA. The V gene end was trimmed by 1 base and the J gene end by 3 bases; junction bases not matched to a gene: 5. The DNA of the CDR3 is TGTGCCAGCAGCTTAGTGCGGGGGGCGCTCTACGAGCAGTACTTC. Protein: CASSLVRGALYEQYF.

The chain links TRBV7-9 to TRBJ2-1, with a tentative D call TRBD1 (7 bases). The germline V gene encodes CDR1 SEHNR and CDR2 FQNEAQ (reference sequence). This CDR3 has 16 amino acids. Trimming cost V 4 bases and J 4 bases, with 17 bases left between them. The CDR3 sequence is CASSSPMEGAYNEQFF. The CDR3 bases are TGTGCCAGCAGCTCGCCGATGGAGGGGGCTTACAATGAGCAGTTCTTC.

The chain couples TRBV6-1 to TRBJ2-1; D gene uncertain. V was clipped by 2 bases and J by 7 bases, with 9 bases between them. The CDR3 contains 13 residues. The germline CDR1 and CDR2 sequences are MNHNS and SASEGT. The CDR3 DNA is TGTGCCAGCAGTGAATTTGGAGTTAATGAGCAGTTCTTC. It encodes CASSEFGVNEQFF.

CDR3 residues: CASSEASSGGFAGELFF. The CDR3 DNA reads TGTGCCAGCAGTGAAGCGTCTAGCGGGGGTTTTGCCGGGGAGCTGTTTTTT. The chain combines TRBV2 with TRBJ2-2, with 10 bases aligning to TRBD2. The trim removed 0 bases at V and 6 bases at J, leaving 7 bases unmatched. In germline, CDR1 is SNHLY, CDR2 FYNNEI. The CDR3 extends over 17 amino acids. The full variable domain, rest sourced from reference TRBV2 and TRBJ2-2, is EPEVTQTPSHQVTQMGQEVILRCVPISNHLYFYWYRQILGQKVEFLVSFYNNEISEKSEIFDDQFSVERPDGSNFTLKIRSTKLEDSAMYFCASSEASSGGFAGELFFGEGSRLTVL.

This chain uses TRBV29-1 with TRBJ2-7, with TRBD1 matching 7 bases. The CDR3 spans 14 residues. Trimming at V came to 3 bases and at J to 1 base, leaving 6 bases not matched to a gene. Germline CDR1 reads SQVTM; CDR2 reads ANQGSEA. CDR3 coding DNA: TGCAGCGTTGATATTTCGGGACAGTCCTACGAGCAGTACTTC. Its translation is CSVDISGQSYEQYF.